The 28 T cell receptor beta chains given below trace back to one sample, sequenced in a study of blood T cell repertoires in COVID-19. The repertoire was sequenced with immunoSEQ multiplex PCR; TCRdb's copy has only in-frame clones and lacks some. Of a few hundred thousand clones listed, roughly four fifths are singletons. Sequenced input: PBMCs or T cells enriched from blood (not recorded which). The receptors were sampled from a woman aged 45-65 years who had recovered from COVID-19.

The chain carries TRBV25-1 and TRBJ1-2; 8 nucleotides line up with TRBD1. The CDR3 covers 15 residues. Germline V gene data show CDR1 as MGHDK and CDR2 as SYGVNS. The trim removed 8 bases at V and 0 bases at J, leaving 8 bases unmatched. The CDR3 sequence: CASGQGGLTNYGYTF. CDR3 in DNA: TGTGCCAGCGGACAGGGAGGATTAACTAACTATGGCTACACCTTC.

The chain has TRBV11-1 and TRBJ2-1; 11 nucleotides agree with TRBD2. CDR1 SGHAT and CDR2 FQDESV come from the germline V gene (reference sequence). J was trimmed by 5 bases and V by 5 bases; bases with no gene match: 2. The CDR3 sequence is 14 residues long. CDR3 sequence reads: CASSTGLADNEQFF. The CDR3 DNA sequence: TGTGCCAGCAGCACGGGACTAGCGGACAATGAGCAGTTCTTC.

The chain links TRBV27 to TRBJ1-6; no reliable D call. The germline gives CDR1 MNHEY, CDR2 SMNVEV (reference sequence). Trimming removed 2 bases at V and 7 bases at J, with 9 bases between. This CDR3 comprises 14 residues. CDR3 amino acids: CASSLPTRNSPLHF. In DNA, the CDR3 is TGTGCCAGCAGTTTACCCACGCGAAATTCACCCCTCCACTTT.

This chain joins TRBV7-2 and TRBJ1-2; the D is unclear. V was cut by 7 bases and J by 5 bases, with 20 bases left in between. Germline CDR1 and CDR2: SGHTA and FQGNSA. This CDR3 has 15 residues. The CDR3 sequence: CASTSPVRRPYGYTF. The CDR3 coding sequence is TGTGCCAGCACCTCACCCGTGCGGCGGCCATATGGCTACACCTTC.

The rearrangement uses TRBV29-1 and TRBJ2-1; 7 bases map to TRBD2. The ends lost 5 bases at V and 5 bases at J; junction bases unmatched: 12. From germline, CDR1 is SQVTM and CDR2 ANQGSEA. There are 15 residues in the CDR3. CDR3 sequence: CSVMGGEGINNEQFF. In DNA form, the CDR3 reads TGCAGCGTTATGGGTGGGGAGGGGATTAACAATGAGCAGTTCTTC.

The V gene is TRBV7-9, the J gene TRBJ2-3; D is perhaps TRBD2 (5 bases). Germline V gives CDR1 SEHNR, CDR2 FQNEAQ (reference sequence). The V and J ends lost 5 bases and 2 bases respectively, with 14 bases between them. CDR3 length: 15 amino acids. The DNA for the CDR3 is TGTGCCAGCAGCCCGGGAACTGTAAACACAGATACGCAGTATTTT. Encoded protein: CASSPGTVNTDTQYF.

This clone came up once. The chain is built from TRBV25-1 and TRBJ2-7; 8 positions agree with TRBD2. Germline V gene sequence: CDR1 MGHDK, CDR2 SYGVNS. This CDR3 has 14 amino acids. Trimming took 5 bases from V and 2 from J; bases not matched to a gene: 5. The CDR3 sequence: CASSRSGGAYEQYF. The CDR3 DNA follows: TGTGCCAGCAGTCGGAGCGGGGGAGCCTACGAGCAGTACTTC.

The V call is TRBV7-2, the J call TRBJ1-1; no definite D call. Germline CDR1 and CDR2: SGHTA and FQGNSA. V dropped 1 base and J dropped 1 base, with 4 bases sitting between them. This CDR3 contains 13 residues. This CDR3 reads CASSLVWNTEAFF. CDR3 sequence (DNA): TGTGCCAGCAGCTTAGTATGGAACACTGAAGCTTTCTTT.

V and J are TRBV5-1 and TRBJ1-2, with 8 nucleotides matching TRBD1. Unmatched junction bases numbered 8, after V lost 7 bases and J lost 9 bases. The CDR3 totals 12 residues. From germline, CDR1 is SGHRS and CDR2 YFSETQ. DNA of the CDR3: TGCGCCAGCGGTGGACAGGGCCCAAGCTACACCTTC. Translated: CASGGQGPSYTF.

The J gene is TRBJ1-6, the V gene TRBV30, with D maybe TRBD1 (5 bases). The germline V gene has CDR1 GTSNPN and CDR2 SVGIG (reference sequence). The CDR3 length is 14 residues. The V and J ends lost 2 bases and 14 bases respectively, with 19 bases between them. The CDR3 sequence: CAWSPLLQGGTLHF. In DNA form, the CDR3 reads TGTGCCTGGAGTCCGCTCCTCCAGGGTGGCACCCTCCACTTT.

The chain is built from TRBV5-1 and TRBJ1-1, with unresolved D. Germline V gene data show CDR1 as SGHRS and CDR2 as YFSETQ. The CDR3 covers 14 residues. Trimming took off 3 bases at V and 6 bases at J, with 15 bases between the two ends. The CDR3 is CASSSRGSGSEAFF. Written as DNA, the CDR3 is TGCGCCAGCAGCTCGCGTGGCTCGGGGTCTGAAGCTTTCTTT.

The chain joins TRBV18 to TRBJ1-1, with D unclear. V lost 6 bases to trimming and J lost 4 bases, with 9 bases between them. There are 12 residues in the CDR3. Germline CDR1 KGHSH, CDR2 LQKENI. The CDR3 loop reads CASSRAATEAFF. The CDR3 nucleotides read TGTGCCAGCTCGAGGGCGGCCACTGAAGCTTTCTTT.

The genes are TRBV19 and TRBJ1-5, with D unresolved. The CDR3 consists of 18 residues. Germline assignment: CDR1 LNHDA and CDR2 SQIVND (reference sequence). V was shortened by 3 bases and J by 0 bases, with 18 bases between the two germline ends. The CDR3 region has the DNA TGTGCCAGTAGTATCGGGAACTTACCCCCCTATAGCAATCAGCCCCAGCATTTT. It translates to CASSIGNLPPYSNQPQHF.

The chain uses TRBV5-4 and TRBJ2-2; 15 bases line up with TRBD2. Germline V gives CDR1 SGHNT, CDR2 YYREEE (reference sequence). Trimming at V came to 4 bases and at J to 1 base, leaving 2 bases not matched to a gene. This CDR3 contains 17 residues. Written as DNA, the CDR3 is TGTGCCAGCAGCGGGGGACTAGCGGGAGGGAACACCGGGGAGCTGTTTTTT. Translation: CASSGGLAGGNTGELFF.

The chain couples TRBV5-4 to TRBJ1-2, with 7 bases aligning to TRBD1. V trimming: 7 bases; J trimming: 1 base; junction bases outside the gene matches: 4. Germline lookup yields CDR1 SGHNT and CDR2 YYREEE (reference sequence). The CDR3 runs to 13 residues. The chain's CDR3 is CASQGGGNYGYTF. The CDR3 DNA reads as TGTGCCAGCCAAGGGGGCGGTAACTATGGCTACACCTTC.

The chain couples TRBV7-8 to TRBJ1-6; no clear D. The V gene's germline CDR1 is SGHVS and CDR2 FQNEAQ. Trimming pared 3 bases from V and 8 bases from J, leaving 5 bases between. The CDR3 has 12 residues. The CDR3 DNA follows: TGTGCCAGCAGCTTCACAGATTCACCCCTCCACTTT. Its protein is CASSFTDSPLHF.

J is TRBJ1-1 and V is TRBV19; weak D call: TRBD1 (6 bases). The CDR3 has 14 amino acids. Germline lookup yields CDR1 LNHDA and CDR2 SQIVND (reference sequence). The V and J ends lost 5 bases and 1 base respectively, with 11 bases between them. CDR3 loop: CASSPGQTNTEAFF. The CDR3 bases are TGTGCCAGTAGTCCTGGACAGACGAACACTGAAGCTTTCTTT.

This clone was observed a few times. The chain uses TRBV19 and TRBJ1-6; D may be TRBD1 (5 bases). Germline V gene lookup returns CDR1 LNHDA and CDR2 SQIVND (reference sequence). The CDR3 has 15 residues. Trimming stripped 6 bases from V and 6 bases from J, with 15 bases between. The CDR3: CASRGGGVGNSPLHF. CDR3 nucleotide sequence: TGTGCCAGTAGGGGTGGGGGGGTAGGTAATTCACCCCTCCACTTT.

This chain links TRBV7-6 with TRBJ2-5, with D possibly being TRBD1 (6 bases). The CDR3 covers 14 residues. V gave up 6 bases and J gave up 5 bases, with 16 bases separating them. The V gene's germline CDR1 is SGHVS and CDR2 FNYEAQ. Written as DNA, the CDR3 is TGTGCCAGCAGTCCTCAACAGGGCTGGGAGACCCAGTACTTC. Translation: CASSPQQGWETQYF.

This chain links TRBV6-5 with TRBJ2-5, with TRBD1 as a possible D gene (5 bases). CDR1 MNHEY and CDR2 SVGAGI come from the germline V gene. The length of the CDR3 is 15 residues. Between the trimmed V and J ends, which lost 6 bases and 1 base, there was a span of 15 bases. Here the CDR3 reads CASRQGAGRQETQYF. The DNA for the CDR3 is TGTGCCAGCAGGCAAGGGGCAGGGCGCCAAGAGACCCAGTACTTC.

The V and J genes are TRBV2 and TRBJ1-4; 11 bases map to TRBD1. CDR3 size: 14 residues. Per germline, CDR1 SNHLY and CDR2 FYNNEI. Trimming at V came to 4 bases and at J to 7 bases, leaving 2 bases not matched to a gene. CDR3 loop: CASSVGQGAEKLFF. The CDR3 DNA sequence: TGTGCCAGCAGTGTCGGACAGGGGGCTGAAAAACTGTTTTTT.

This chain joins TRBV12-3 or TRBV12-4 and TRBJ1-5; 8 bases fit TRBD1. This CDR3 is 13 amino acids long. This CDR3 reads CASRGQGNQPQHF. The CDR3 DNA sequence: TGTGCGTCCAGGGGGCAGGGCAATCAGCCCCAGCATTTT.

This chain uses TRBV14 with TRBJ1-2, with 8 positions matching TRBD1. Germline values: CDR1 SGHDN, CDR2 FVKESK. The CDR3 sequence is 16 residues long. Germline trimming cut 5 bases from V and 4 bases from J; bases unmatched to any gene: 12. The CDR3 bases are TGTGCCAGCAGCACCCTATGGACAGGGACCTTCTATGGCTACACCTTC. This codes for CASSTLWTGTFYGYTF.

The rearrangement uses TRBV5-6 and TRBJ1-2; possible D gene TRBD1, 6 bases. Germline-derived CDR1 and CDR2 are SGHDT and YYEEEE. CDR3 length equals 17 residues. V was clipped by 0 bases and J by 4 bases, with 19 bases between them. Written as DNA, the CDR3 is TGTGCCAGCAGCTTGGATCTTCAGGGGAATATCGGCTATGGCTACACCTTC. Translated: CASSLDLQGNIGYGYTF. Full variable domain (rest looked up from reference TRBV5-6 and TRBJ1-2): DAGVTQSPTHLIKTRGQQVTLRCSPKSGHDTVSWYQQALGQGPQFIFQYYEEEERQRGNFPDRFSGHQFPNYSSELNVNALLLGDSALYLCASSLDLQGNIGYGYTFGSGTRLTVV.

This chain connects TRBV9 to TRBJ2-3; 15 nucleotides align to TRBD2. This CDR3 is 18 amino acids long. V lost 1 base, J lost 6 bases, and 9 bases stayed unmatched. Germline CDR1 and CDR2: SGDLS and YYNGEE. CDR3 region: CASSVTPGLAGGGDTQYF. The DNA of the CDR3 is TGTGCCAGCAGCGTAACACCGGGACTAGCGGGAGGAGGGGATACGCAGTATTTT.

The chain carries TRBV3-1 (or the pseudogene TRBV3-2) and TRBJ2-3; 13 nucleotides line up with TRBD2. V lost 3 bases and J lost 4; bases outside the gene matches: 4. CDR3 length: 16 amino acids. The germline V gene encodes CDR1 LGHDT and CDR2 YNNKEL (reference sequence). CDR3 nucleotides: TGTGCCAGCAGCCATCGGACTAGCGGGAGTCCAGATACGCAGTATTTT. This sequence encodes CASSHRTSGSPDTQYF.

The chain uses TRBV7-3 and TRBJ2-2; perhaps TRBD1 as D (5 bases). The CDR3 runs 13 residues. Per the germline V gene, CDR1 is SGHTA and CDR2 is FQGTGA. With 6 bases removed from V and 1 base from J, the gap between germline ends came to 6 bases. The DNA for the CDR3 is TGTGCCAGCAGAGGACAGAACACCGGGGAGCTGTTTTTT. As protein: CASRGQNTGELFF.

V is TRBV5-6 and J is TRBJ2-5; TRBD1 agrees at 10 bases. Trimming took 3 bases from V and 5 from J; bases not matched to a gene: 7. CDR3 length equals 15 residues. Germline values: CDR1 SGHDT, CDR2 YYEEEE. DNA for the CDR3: TGTGCCAGCAGCTGGGACAGGGGCCGGGCGGAGACCCAGTACTTC. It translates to CASSWDRGRAETQYF.